The source of this T cell receptor (beta chain) is a study of Graves' ophthalmopathy and Graves' hyperthyroidism. The authors amplified TCR beta CDR3 regions from RNA transcripts. HTBI-primed RT-PCR formed the first round, and a multiplex PCR formed the second. One entry per CDR3 protein, called by TCRdb with MiXCR from the multiplex PCR reads. The table includes around 660,000 distinct CDR3 sequences, about 40% detected once. Worth noting for this clonotype: At one of its ends the junction is not consistent with the germline gene, which may arise from a read error.

This CDR3 region has 12 residues. CDR1 and CDR2 (germline): ENHRY, SYGVKD. The chain carries TRBV10-3 and TRBJ2-6; D is unclear. Sequencing was done on a sample of peripheral blood. The clonotype comes from an adult man with Graves' ophthalmopathy. The CDR3 sequence: CAISGPAYVLTF. In nucleotides, the CDR3 is TGTGCCATCAGTGGACCGGCCTACGTCCTGACTTTC.